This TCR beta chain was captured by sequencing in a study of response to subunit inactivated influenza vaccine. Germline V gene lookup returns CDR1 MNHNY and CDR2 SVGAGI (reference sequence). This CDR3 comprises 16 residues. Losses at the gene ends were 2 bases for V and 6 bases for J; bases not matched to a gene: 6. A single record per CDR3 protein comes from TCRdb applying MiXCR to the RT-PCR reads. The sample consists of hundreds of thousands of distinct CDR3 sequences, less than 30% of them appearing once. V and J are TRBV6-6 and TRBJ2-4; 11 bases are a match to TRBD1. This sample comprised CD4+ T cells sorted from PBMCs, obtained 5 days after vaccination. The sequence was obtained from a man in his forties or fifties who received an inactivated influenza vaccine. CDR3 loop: CASSYTPGQGVNIQYF. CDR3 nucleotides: TGTGCCAGCAGTTACACCCCGGGACAGGGGGTAAACATTCAGTACTTC.